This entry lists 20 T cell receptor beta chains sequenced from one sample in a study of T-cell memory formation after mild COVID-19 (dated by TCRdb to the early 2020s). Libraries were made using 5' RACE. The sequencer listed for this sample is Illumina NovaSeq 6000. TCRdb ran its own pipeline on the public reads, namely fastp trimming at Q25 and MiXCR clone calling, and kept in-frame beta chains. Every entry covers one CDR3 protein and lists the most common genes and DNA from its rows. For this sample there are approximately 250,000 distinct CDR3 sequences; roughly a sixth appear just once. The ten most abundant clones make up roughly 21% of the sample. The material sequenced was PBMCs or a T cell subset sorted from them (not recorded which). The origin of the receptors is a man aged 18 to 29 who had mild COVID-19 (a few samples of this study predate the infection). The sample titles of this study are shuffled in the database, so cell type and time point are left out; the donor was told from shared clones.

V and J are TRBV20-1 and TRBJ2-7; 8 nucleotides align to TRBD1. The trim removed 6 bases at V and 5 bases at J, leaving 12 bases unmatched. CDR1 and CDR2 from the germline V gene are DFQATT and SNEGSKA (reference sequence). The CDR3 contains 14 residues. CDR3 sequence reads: CSAPTKQGGDEQYV. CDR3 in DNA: TGCAGTGCCCCGACTAAACAGGGGGGCGACGAGCAGTACGTC.

The CDR3 nucleotides are TGTGCCAGCAGCTTCGGGCAGGGCGGGACTCAGCCCCAGCATTTT. Protein sequence: CASSFGQGGTQPQHF. The gene calls are TRBV7-2 and TRBJ1-5; D may be TRBD1 (5 bases). The CDR3 extends over 15 amino acids. CDR1 is SGHTA, CDR2 FQGNSA, per germline. The ends were cut back, 3 bases at V and 6 bases at J, with 15 bases in the middle.

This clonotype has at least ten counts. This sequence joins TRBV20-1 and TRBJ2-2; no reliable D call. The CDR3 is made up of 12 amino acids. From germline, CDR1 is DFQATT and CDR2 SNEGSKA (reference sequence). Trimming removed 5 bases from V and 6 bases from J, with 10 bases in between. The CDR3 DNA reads TGCAGTGCTCCAGTACCGGCCGGGGAGCTGTTTTTT. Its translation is CSAPVPAGELFF.

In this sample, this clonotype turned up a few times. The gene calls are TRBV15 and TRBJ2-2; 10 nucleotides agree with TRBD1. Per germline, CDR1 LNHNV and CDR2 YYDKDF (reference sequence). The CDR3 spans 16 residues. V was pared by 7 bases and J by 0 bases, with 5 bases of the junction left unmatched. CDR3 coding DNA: TGTGCCACCAACCGGGACAGGGGACCGAACACCGGGGAGCTGTTTTTT. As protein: CATNRDRGPNTGELFF.

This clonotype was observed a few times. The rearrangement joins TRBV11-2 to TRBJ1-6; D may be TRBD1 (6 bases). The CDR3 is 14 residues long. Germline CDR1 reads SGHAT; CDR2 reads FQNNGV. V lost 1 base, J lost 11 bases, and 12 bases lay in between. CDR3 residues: CASSLALGAAPLHF. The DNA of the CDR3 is TGTGCCAGCAGCTTAGCTCTGGGGGCGGCACCCCTCCACTTT.

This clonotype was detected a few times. CDR3 sequence: CASSLKVYGTESSEAFF. CDR3 coding DNA: TGTGCCAGCAGCTTAAAGGTATATGGGACAGAGTCTTCTGAAGCTTTCTTT. This chain uses TRBV7-3 with TRBJ1-1; TRBD1 matches 7 bases. The CDR3 contains 17 residues. The J segment lost 6 bases and the V segment lost 1 base, leaving 14 bases of the junction unmatched. Germline assignment: CDR1 SGHTA and CDR2 FQGTGA. Together with reference TRBV7-3 and TRBJ1-1, the CDR3 gives the full variable domain: GAGVSQTPSNKVTEKGKYVELRCDPISGHTALYWYRQSLGQGPEFLIYFQGTGAADDSGLPNDRFFAVRPEGSVSTLKIQRTERGDSAVYLCASSLKVYGTESSEAFFGQGTRLTVV.

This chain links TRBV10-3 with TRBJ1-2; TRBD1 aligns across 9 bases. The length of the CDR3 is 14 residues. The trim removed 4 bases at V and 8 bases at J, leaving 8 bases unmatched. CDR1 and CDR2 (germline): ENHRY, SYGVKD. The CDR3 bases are TGTGCCATCAGTGGGGGACAGGGATTGACGGGCTACACCTTC. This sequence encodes CAISGGQGLTGYTF.

The CDR3 DNA reads TGCAGCGTTGAAGGGTCTGAAGCTTTCTTT. Translating it yields CSVEGSEAFF. The V gene is TRBV29-1, the J gene TRBJ1-1; D uncertain. CDR1 is SQVTM, CDR2 ANQGSEA, per germline. The length of the CDR3 is 10 residues. The V end lost 1 base, the J end lost 6 bases, and 3 bases lay between the germline ends.

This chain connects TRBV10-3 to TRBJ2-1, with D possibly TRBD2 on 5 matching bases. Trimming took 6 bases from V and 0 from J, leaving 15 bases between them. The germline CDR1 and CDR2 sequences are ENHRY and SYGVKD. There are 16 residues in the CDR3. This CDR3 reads CAIRTTKASSYNEQFF. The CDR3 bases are TGTGCCATCAGGACTACGAAAGCTTCCTCCTACAATGAGCAGTTCTTC.

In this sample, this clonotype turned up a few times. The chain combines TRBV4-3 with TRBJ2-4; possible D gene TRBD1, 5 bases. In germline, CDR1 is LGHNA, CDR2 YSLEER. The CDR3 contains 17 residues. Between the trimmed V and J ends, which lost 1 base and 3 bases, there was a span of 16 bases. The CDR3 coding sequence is TGCGCCAGCAGCCAAGTGTACCAGGGAAGGAGCAAAAACATTCAGTACTTC. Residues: CASSQVYQGRSKNIQYF.

The CDR3 spells CSAVPGQPSGKQYF. DNA of the CDR3: TGCAGTGCTGTCCCGGGACAGCCGTCCGGGAAGCAGTACTTC. The rearrangement links TRBV20-1 to TRBJ2-7; 7 bases align to TRBD1. The length of the CDR3 is 14 residues. CDR1 and CDR2 from the germline V gene are DFQATT and SNEGSKA (reference sequence). Trimming cost V 5 bases and J 8 bases; bases outside gene matches: 15.

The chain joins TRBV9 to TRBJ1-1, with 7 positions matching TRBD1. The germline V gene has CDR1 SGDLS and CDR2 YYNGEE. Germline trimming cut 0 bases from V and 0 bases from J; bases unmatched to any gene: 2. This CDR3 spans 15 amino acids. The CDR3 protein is CASSVGDRLNTEAFF. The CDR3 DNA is TGTGCCAGCAGCGTAGGGGACAGACTGAACACTGAAGCTTTCTTT.

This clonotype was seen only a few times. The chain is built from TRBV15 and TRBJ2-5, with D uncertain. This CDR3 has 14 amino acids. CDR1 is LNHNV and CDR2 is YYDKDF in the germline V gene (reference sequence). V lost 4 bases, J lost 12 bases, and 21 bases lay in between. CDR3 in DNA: TGTGCCACCAGCATTCAAGACGGCGGCTCCCACAAGTACTTC. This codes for CATSIQDGGSHKYF.

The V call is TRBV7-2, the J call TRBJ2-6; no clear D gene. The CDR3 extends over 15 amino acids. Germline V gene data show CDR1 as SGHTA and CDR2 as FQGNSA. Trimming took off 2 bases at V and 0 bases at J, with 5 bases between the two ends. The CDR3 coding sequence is TGTGCCAGCAGCTTAAGGATCTCTGGGGCCAACGTCCTGACTTTC. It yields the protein CASSLRISGANVLTF.

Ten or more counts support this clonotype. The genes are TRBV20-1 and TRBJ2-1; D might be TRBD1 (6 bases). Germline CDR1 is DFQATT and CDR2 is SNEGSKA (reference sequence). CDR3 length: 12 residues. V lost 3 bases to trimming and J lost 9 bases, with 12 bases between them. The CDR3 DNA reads TGCAGTGCTAGGTCCTCAGGGGCTGAGCAGTTCTTC. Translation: CSARSSGAEQFF.

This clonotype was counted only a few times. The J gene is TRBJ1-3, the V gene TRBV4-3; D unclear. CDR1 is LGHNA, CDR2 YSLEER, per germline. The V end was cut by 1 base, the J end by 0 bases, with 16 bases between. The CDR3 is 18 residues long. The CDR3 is CASSQASGKSLSGNTIYF. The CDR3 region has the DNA TGCGCCAGCAGCCAAGCGTCGGGAAAGTCCCTCTCTGGAAACACCATATATTTT.

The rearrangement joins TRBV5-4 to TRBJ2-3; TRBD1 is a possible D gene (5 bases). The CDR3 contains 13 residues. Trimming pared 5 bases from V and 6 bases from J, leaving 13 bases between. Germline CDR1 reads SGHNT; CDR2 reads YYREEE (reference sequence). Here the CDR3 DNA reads TGTGCCAGCAGGTCCTCAGGGAAGGATACGCAGTATTTT. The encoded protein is CASRSSGKDTQYF.

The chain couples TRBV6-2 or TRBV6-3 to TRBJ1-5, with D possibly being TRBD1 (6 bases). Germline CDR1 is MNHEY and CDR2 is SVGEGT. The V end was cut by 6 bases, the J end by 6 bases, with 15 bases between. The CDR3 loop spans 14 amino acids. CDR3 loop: CASSPGQLGQPQHF. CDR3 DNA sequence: TGTGCCAGCAGCCCTGGACAGCTGGGTCAGCCCCAGCATTTT.

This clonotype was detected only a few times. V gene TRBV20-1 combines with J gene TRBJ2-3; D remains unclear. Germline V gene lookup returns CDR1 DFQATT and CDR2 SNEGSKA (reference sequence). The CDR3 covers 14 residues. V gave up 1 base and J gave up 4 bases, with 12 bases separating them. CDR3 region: CSARVGARADTQYF. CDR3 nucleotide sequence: TGCAGTGCTAGAGTAGGTGCCCGGGCAGATACGCAGTATTTT.

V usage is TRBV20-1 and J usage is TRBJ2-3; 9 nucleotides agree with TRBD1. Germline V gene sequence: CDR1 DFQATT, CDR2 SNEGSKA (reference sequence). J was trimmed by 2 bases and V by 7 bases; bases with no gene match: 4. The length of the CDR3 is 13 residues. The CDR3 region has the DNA TGCAGTGGAAACAGGGGGCTCACAGATACGCAGTATTTT. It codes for CSGNRGLTDTQYF.